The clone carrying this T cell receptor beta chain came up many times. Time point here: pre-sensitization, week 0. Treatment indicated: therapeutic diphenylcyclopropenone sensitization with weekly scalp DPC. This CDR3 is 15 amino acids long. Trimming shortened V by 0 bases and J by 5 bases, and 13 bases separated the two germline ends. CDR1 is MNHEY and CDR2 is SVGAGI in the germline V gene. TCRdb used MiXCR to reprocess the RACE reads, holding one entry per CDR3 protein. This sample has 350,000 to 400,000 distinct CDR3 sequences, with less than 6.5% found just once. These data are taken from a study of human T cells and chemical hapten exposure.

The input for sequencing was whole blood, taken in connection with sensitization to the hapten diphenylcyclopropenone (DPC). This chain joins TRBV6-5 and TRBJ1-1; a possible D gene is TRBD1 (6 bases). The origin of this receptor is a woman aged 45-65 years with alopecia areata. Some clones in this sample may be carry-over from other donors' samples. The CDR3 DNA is TGTGCCAGCAGTTACTCGCCGGCCCAGGGGACTGAAGCTTTCTTT. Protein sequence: CASSYSPAQGTEAFF.